Here is one T cell receptor (beta chain) with its context. The antigen is unknown. As defined, naive CD8 cells were CD45RO-negative and positively selected for CCR7, with terminally differentiated effector memory CD45RA+ cells excluded. Recent vaccinations or acute infections were absent in the healthy HIV-negative adult donors. The data derive from a study of shared clonotypes between healthy human individuals. At the level of the study: Three CD4 naive, three CD4 memory, two CD8 naive and one CD8 memory plate were used per donor.

The study's findings and limits: With few donors, the genetic and exposure-history diversity represented was limited.

Produced via immunoSEQ multiplex PCR; TCRdb's table is partial and in-frame only. The sample carries around 1,900,000 clones, just over 90% recorded once. Germline values: CDR1 LNHDA, CDR2 SQIVND (reference sequence). The CDR3 length is 13 residues. V was clipped by 7 bases and J by 2 bases, with 10 bases between them. The sequence was obtained from a man aged 18 to 30 in good health. Some clones in this sample may be carry-over from other donors' samples. The chain joins TRBV19 to TRBJ2-3; a possible D gene is TRBD2 (5 bases). The sample comprised naive CD8+ T cells from PBMCs. The CDR3 coding sequence is TGTGCCAGTACGGCGAGGGCCACAGATACGCAGTATTTT. This codes for CASTARATDTQYF.